This T cell receptor beta chain was documented in a study of blood T cell repertoires in COVID-19. CDR1 is MNHEY, CDR2 SVGAGI, per germline. The CDR3 is made up of 11 amino acids. Trimming left V 2 bases short and J 13 bases short, with 11 bases between. Repertoires were generated with immunoSEQ multiplex PCR, while TCRdb's copy carries only in-frame clones and drops some. The repertoire holds 130,000 to 150,000 clones, with about nine tenths as singletons. This clone was seen just once. This clonotype originated in a human donor in a cohort sampled during active COVID-19. Source material: peripheral blood. The gene calls are TRBV6-5 and TRBJ2-5, with D possibly being TRBD2 (6 bases). In nucleotides, the CDR3 is TGTGCCAGCAGTTACGGACTACTAGTGTACTTC. Amino acids: CASSYGLLVYF.